The clone carrying this TCR beta chain was observed a handful of times. Its target is unknown. TCRdb re-derived calls from the RT-PCR reads in MiXCR, one entry per CDR3 protein. This sample has 500,000 or so distinct CDR3 sequences; approximately 11% occur once, and the top ten carry approximately 12%. This sample is part of a study of response to subunit inactivated influenza vaccine. Study results and caveats: Authors suggested each seasonal flu vaccination may recruit only limited numbers of new T cells.

CDR1 is DFQATT, CDR2 SNEGSKA, per germline (reference sequence). Trimming stripped 5 bases from V and 6 bases from J, with 23 bases between. This CDR3 is 16 amino acids long. The receptor was derived from a man aged 50-59 years who received an inactivated influenza vaccine. The chain combines TRBV20-1 with TRBJ2-1; D is perhaps TRBD2 (7 bases). The sequences come from PBMCs from blood, collected about 40 days after vaccination. The DNA of the CDR3 is TGCAGTGCTGCATTCCGCGGGGGCGGATTAACCAATGAGCAGTTCTTC. Translated: CSAAFRGGGLTNEQFF.